The T cell receptor (beta chain) described here comes from a study of PD-1 blockade in classical Hodgkin lymphoma. About this clone: Its antigen is currently unknown.

As to time point: cycle 4 day 1 (C4D1), after less than 7 weeks of nivolumab. Brentuximab vedotin exposure varied, and every patient relapsed after autologous stem cell transplantation. This CDR3 is 15 amino acids long. Germline lookup yields CDR1 SNHLY and CDR2 FYNNEI. V dropped 3 bases and J dropped 0 bases, with 12 bases sitting between them. Produced via immunoSEQ multiplex PCR; TCRdb's table is partial and in-frame only. The sample shows about 93,000 clones, roughly 78% of them seen only once. General study findings and limits: Those achieving complete response showed baseline diversity like newly diagnosed patients. TCR diversity rose significantly by C4D1 in CD4+ but not CD8+ cells. Newly diagnosed patients reportedly had lower baseline TCR diversity than healthy donors.

The chain has TRBV2 and TRBJ2-7; possible D gene TRBD2, 5 bases. The sequence was collected from a human donor with classical Hodgkin lymphoma. Here the sequenced sample was peripheral blood mononuclear cells (PBMCs), taken before the fourth cycle of nivolumab. Written as DNA, the CDR3 is TGTGCCAGCAGTGAGGAGGTACCGAGCTCCTACGAGCAGTACTTC. Its translation: CASSEEVPSSYEQYF.